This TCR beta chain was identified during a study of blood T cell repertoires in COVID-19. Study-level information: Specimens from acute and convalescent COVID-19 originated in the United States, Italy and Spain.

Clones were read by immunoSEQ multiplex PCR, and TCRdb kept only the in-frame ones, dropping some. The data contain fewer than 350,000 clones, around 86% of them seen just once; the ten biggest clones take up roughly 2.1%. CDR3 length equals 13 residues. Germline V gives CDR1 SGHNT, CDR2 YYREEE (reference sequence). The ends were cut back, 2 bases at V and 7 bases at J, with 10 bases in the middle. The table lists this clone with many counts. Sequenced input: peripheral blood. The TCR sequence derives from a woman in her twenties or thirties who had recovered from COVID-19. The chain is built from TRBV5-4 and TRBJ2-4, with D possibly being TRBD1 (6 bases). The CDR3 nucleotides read TGTGCCAGCAGCTTTTCAGGGGCGAACATTCAGTACTTC. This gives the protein CASSFSGANIQYF.